This T cell receptor beta chain was recorded in a study of response to subunit inactivated influenza vaccine. This clonotype appeared many times. What it binds is unknown. Study-level points and caveats: That few new T cells are recruited by each seasonal influenza vaccination was the authors' suggestion.

MiXCR, run by TCRdb on the RT-PCR reads, gives a single entry per CDR3 protein. The repertoire holds 650,000 to 800,000 distinct CDR3 sequences, with over 11% as singletons. Trimming removed 7 bases at V and 8 bases at J, with 17 bases between. CDR3 length: 14 amino acids. The clonotype comes from a man aged 45 to 65 who received an inactivated influenza vaccine. Sequenced material: PBMCs from blood, taken 14 days before vaccination. The chain carries TRBV12-3 or TRBV12-4 and TRBJ1-4; D might be TRBD1 (5 bases). The CDR3 region has the DNA TGTGCCAGCACCTACCAGGGCACCAACGAAAAACTGTTTTTT. Its protein is CASTYQGTNEKLFF.